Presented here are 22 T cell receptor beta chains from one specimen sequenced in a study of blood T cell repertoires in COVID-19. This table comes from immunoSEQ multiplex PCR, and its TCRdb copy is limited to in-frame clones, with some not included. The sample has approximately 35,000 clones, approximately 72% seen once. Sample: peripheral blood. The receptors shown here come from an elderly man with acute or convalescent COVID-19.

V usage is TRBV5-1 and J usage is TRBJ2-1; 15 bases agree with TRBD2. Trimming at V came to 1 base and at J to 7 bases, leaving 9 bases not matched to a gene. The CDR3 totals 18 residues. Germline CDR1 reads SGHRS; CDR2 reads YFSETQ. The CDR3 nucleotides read TGCGCCAGCAGCTTGTGGACTAGCGGGGGGGCCGAGGTAAATGAGCAGTTCTTC. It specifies CASSLWTSGGAEVNEQFF.

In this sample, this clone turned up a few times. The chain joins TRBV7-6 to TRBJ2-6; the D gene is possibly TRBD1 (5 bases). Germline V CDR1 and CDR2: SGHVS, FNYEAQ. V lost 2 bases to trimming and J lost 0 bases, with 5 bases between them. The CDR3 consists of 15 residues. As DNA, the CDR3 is TGTGCCAGCAGCTTAAGGGGCTCTGGGGCCAACGTCCTGACTTTC. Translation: CASSLRGSGANVLTF.

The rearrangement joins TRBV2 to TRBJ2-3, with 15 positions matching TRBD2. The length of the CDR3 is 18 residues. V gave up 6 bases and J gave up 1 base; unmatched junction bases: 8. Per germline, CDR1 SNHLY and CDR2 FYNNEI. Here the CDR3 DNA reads TGTGCCAGCAGGGGGACTAGCGGGGGGACCAGACGCACAGATACGCAGTATTTT. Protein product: CASRGTSGGTRRTDTQYF.

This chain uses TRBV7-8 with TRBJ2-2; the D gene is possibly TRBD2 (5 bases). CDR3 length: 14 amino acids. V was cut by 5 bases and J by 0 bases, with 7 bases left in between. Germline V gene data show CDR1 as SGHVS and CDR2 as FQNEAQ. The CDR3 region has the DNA TGTGCCAGCAGCAGGACTGCGAACACCGGGGAGCTGTTTTTT. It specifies CASSRTANTGELFF.

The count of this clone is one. The CDR3 bases are TGTGCCAGCAGCGTAACAGGACAGGCCCCAGTCGAGACCCAGTACTTC. Its translation is CASSVTGQAPVETQYF. The V call is TRBV9, the J call TRBJ2-5, with TRBD1 matching 7 bases. The CDR3 runs to 16 residues. The J segment lost 5 bases and the V segment lost 1 base, leaving 11 bases of the junction unmatched. The germline V gene has CDR1 SGDLS and CDR2 YYNGEE.

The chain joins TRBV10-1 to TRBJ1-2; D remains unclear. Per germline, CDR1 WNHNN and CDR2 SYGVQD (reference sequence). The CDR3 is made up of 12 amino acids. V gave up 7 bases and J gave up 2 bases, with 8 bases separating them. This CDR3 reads CASIPGNYGYTF. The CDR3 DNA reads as TGCGCCAGCATTCCAGGCAACTATGGCTACACCTTC.

CDR3 sequence reads: CASSTSTLADTQYF. The DNA for the CDR3 is TGTGCCAGCAGCACCTCCACCCTGGCCGATACGCAGTATTTT. V is TRBV11-3 and J is TRBJ2-3; D not certain. Trimming took 5 bases from V and 6 from J, leaving 15 bases between them. In germline, CDR1 is SGHNT, CDR2 YENEEA. The CDR3 length is 14 residues.

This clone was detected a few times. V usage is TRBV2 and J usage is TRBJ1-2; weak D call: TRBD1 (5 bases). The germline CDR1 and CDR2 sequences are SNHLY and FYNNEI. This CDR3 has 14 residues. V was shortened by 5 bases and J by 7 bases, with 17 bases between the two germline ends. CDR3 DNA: TGTGCCAGCAGTTCCCAGGGAATCCAAGGTGGCTACACCTTC. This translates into CASSSQGIQGGYTF.

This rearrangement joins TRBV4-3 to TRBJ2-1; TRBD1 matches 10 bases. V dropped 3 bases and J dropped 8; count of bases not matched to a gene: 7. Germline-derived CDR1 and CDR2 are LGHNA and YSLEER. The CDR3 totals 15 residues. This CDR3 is CASSHGSTGGDEQFF. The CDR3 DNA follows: TGCGCCAGCAGCCATGGGTCGACAGGGGGCGATGAGCAGTTCTTC.

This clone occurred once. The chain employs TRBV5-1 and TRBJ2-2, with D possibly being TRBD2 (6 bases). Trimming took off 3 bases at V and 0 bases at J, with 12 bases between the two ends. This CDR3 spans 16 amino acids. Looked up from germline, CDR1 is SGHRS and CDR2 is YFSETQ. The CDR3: CASSSRGGANTGELFF. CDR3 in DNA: TGCGCCAGCAGCTCGAGGGGCGGGGCGAACACCGGGGAGCTGTTTTTT.

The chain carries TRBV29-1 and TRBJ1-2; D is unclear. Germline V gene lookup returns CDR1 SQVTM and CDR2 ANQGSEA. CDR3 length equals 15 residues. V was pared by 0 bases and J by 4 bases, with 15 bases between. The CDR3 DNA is TGCAGCGTTGAAGAAGGAGGAGCGGACTTCTATGGCTACACCTTC. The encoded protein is CSVEEGGADFYGYTF.

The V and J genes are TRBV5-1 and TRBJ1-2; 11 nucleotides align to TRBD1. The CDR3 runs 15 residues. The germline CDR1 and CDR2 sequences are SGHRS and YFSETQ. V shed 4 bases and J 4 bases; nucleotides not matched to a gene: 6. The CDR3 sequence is CASSTGQGAIYGYTF. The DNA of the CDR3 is TGCGCCAGCAGCACCGGACAGGGGGCTATCTATGGCTACACCTTC. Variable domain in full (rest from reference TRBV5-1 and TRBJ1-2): KAGVTQTPRYLIKTRGQQVTLSCSPISGHRSVSWYQQTPGQGLQFLFEYFSETQRNKGNFPGRFSGRQFSNSRSEMNVSTLELGDSALYLCASSTGQGAIYGYTFGSGTRLTVV.

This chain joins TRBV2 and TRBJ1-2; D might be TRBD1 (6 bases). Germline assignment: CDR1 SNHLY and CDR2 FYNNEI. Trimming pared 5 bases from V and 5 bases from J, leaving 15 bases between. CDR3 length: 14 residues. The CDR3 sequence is CASSPGHLVYGYTF. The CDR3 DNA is TGTGCCAGCAGTCCGGGACACCTAGTATATGGCTACACCTTC.

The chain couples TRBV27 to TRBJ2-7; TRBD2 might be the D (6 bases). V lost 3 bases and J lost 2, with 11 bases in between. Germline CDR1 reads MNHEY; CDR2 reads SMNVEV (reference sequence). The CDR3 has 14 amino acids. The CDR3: CASSFGTPTYEQYF. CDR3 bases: TGTGCCAGCAGTTTTGGGACTCCCACCTACGAGCAGTACTTC.

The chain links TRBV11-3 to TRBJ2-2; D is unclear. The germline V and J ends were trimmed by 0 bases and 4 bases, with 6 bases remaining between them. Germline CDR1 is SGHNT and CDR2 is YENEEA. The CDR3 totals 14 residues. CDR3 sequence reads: CASSLDRSTGELFF. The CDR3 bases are TGTGCCAGCAGCTTAGATCGCAGCACCGGGGAGCTGTTTTTT.

The CDR3 spells CASSVGSGPMGNTEAFF. In DNA, the CDR3 is TGTGCCAGCAGCGTAGGATCAGGGCCCATGGGTAACACTGAAGCTTTCTTT. The chain uses TRBV9 and TRBJ1-1; perhaps TRBD1 as D (5 bases). From germline, CDR1 is SGDLS and CDR2 YYNGEE. V was shortened by 0 bases and J by 2 bases, with 17 bases between the two germline ends. This CDR3 has 17 residues. Full variable domain (remainder filled in from reference TRBV9 and TRBJ1-1): DSGVTQTPKHLITATGQRVTLRCSPRSGDLSVYWYQQSLDQGLQFLIQYYNGEERAKGNILERFSAQQFPDLHSELNLSSLELGDSALYFCASSVGSGPMGNTEAFFGQGTRLTVV.

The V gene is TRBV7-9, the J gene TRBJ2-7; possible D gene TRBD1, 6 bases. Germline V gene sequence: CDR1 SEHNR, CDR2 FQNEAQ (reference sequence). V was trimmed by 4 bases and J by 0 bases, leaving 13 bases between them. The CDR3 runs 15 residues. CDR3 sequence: CASSSLGANSYEQYF. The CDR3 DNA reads TGTGCCAGCAGCTCCTTGGGGGCCAACTCCTACGAGCAGTACTTC.

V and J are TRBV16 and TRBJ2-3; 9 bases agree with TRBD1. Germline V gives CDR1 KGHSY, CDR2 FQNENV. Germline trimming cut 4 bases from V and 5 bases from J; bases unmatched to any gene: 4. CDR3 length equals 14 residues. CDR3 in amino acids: CASSRQGEGDTQYF. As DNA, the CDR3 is TGTGCCAGCAGCCGACAGGGGGAAGGAGATACGCAGTATTTT.

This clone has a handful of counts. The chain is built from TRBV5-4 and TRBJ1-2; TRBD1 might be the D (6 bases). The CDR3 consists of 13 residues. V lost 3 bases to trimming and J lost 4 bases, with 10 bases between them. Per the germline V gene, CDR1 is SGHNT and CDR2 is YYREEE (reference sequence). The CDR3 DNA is TGTGCCAGCAGCTCTTCAGGGGTCTATGGCTACACCTTC. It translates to CASSSSGVYGYTF.

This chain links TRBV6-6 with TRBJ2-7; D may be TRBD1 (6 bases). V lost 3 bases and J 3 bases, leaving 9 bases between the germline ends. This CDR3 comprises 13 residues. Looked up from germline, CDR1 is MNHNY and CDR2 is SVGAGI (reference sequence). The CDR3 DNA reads TGTGCCAGCAGTTATCGGGACATCTACGAGCAGTACTTC. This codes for CASSYRDIYEQYF.

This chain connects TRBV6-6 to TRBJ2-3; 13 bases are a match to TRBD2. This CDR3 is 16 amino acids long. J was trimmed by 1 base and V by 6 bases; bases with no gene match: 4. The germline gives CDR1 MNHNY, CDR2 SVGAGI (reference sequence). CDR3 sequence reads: CASRLGTSGGTDTQYF. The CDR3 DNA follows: TGTGCCAGCAGACTCGGGACTAGCGGGGGCACAGATACGCAGTATTTT.

The CDR3 loop reads CATSASGLAKNIQYF. For the CDR3, the DNA is TGTGCCACCAGCGCCTCCGGGTTAGCCAAAAACATTCAGTACTTC. The rearrangement joins TRBV15 to TRBJ2-4; D unresolved. The V gene's germline CDR1 is LNHNV and CDR2 YYDKDF (reference sequence). The CDR3 loop spans 15 amino acids. The ends were cut back, 5 bases at V and 0 bases at J, with 11 bases in the middle. Complete variable domain (other parts from reference TRBV15 and TRBJ2-4): DAMVIQNPRYQVTQFGKPVTLSCSQTLNHNVMYWYQQKSSQAPKLLFHYYDKDFNNEADTPDNFQSRRPNTSFCFLDIRSPGLGDTAMYLCATSASGLAKNIQYFGAGTRLSVL.